One sample yielded the 32 T cell receptor beta chains listed below, sequenced in a study of shared clonotypes between healthy human individuals. Measured with immunoSEQ multiplex PCR; TCRdb has only the in-frame clones, and not every one. Of about 1,900,000 clones in the sample, roughly 95% were seen once. Naive CD8 cells lacked CD45RO, underwent positive selection for CCR7 and left out terminally differentiated effector memory CD45RA+ cells. The sequenced material came from naive CD8+ T cells sorted from blood. These receptors were collected from a man aged 18 to 29 in good health.

The rearrangement uses TRBV19 and TRBJ2-1, with D tentatively TRBD1 (6 bases). Germline loops: CDR1 LNHDA, CDR2 SQIVND (reference sequence). V lost 11 bases to trimming and J lost 5 bases, with 13 bases between them. The CDR3 extends over 12 amino acids. CDR3 in DNA: TGTGCCTCCGGACAGAACAACAATGAGCAGTTCTTC. It translates to CASGQNNNEQFF.

This clone occurred once. This rearrangement joins TRBV6-4 to TRBJ1-1; D may be TRBD1 (6 bases). Germline lookup yields CDR1 MRHNA and CDR2 SNTAGT. The CDR3 extends over 13 amino acids. Trimming shortened V by 2 bases and J by 4 bases, and 8 bases separated the two germline ends. Here the CDR3 reads CASSDGGGTEAFF. Here the CDR3 DNA reads TGTGCCAGCAGTGACGGAGGGGGCACTGAAGCTTTCTTT.

The chain employs TRBV4-2 and TRBJ2-7; no definite D call. The CDR3 runs to 15 residues. V lost 1 base and J lost 0, with 10 bases in between. Germline V gene data show CDR1 as LGHNA and CDR2 as YNFKEQ. The CDR3 spells CASSQGWTLSYEQYF. The DNA of the CDR3 is TGTGCCAGCAGCCAAGGATGGACCCTCTCCTACGAGCAGTACTTC.

The rearrangement joins TRBV4-1 to TRBJ2-2; 9 bases align to TRBD2. V lost 5 bases, J lost 6 bases, and 7 bases stayed unmatched. The CDR3 contains 15 residues. CDR1 and CDR2 from the germline V gene are MGHRA and YSYEKL. CDR3 DNA: TGCGCCAGCAGCTCGCGGGGGGGCCTGTCCGGGGAGCTGTTTTTT. As protein: CASSSRGGLSGELFF.

The chain joins TRBV11-2 to TRBJ2-1; 12 positions match TRBD2. The CDR3 covers 15 residues. Germline CDR1 SGHAT, CDR2 FQNNGV. The junction had 10 bases not matched to a gene; V was cut back by 6 bases and J by 10 bases. This CDR3 is CASRRTSGMSQEQFF. For the CDR3, the DNA is TGTGCCAGCAGACGGACTAGCGGGATGTCTCAGGAGCAGTTCTTC.

The chain couples TRBV7-3 to TRBJ2-5; 8 nucleotides agree with TRBD1. Germline CDR1 is SGHTA and CDR2 is FQGTGA. With V trimmed by 5 bases and J by 5 bases, 7 bases remained unmatched. The CDR3 spans 14 residues. The CDR3 region is CASSPDRAFETQYF. As DNA, the CDR3 is TGTGCCAGCAGCCCGGACAGGGCGTTCGAGACCCAGTACTTC.

The chain is built from TRBV28 and TRBJ2-1; weak D call: TRBD2 (5 bases). Germline values: CDR1 MDHEN, CDR2 SYDVKM. There are 15 residues in the CDR3. V shed 2 bases and J shed 9 bases, with 17 bases lying between them. For the CDR3, the DNA is TGTGCCAGCAGTTTAGGGTACTCGGGGAATGGTGAGCAGTTCTTC. Translation gives CASSLGYSGNGEQFF. Filled out from reference TRBV28 and TRBJ2-1, the complete variable domain reads DVKVTQSSRYLVKRTGEKVFLECVQDMDHENMFWYRQDPGLGLRLIYFSYDVKMKEKGDIPEGYSVSREKKERFSLILESASTNQTSMYLCASSLGYSGNGEQFFGPGTRLTVL.

The chain combines TRBV6-6 with TRBJ1-4; D not resolved. Germline V lookup: CDR1 MNHNY, CDR2 SVGAGI (reference sequence). CDR3 length: 11 amino acids. V lost 4 bases and J lost 8, with 5 bases in between. The CDR3 here is CASSSPEKLFF. The CDR3 DNA reads TGTGCCAGCAGTTCCCCCGAAAAACTGTTTTTT.

Notes on this clone: The same CDR3 is also encoded by other DNA sequences in this sample. The V call is TRBV27, the J call TRBJ1-4, with D unclear. Between the trimmed V and J ends, which lost 0 bases and 4 bases, there was a span of 3 bases. CDR3 length equals 13 residues. Germline assignment: CDR1 MNHEY and CDR2 SMNVEV (reference sequence). CDR3: CASSLSVNEKLFF. The CDR3, as DNA: TGTGCCAGCAGTTTATCGGTTAATGAAAAACTGTTTTTT.

V gene TRBV11-2 combines with J gene TRBJ2-3; TRBD2 aligns across 9 bases. J was trimmed by 5 bases and V by 3 bases; bases with no gene match: 6. Germline-derived CDR1 and CDR2 are SGHAT and FQNNGV. CDR3 length equals 15 residues. The CDR3, as DNA: TGTGCCAGCAGCTTTAGCGGGAGTTTTCTAGATACGCAGTATTTT. Its translation is CASSFSGSFLDTQYF.

V gene TRBV4-1 combines with J gene TRBJ2-1, with 11 bases identical to TRBD2. The CDR3 runs to 15 residues. V was pared by 6 bases and J by 1 base, with 2 bases of the junction left unmatched. Per germline, CDR1 MGHRA and CDR2 YSYEKL. The DNA of the CDR3 is TGCGCCAGCAGTCGGACTAGCGGGTCCTACAATGAGCAGTTCTTC. Its protein is CASSRTSGSYNEQFF.

The V and J genes are TRBV5-6 and TRBJ2-1, with D unresolved. The CDR3 runs 12 residues. V dropped 2 bases and J dropped 15 bases, with 15 bases sitting between them. Per germline, CDR1 SGHDT and CDR2 YYEEEE. CDR3 residues: CASSFADEHLFF. The CDR3 DNA sequence: TGTGCCAGCAGCTTCGCTGACGAGCATCTGTTCTTC.

Of note for this clone: The sample has other DNA sequences that encode this CDR3 too. This chain connects TRBV27 to TRBJ1-4; TRBD1 agrees at 7 bases. Germline CDR1 reads MNHEY; CDR2 reads SMNVEV (reference sequence). The V segment lost 6 bases and the J segment 0 bases; nucleotides outside the gene matches: 1. The CDR3 sequence is 14 residues long. CDR3 loop: CASSGTATNEKLFF. CDR3 nucleotide sequence: TGTGCCAGCAGCGGGACAGCAACTAATGAAAAACTGTTTTTT.

The chain links TRBV19 to TRBJ2-7; D call uncertain. Trimming removed 5 bases at V and 1 base at J, with 12 bases between. CDR1 and CDR2 (germline): LNHDA, SQIVND (reference sequence). The CDR3 contains 14 residues. The CDR3: CASSYGKPSYEQYF. The CDR3, as DNA: TGTGCCAGTAGTTACGGCAAGCCTTCCTACGAGCAGTACTTC.

V is TRBV4-1 and J is TRBJ2-3; tentatively, D is TRBD1 (6 bases). V dropped 4 bases and J dropped 3 bases, with 11 bases sitting between them. This CDR3 contains 14 residues. CDR1 is MGHRA and CDR2 is YSYEKL in the germline V gene. CDR3 sequence reads: CASSLLTGTDTQYF. The CDR3 bases are TGCGCCAGCAGCCTCCTTACAGGGACAGATACGCAGTATTTT.

The genes are TRBV5-5 and TRBJ1-2; maybe TRBD1 (6 bases). The CDR3 loop spans 16 amino acids. V lost 2 bases and J 4 bases, leaving 18 bases between the germline ends. Germline V CDR1 and CDR2: SGHKS, YYEKEE (reference sequence). The chain's CDR3 is CASSFTQGSPVYGYTF. The CDR3 nucleotides read TGTGCCAGCAGCTTTACACAGGGTTCTCCAGTCTATGGCTACACCTTC.

This chain links TRBV7-3 with TRBJ2-2; D perhaps matches TRBD1 (6 bases). The germline V gene has CDR1 SGHTA and CDR2 FQGTGA. Trimming removed 5 bases from V and 6 bases from J, with 25 bases in between. The CDR3 contains 18 residues. This chain's CDR3 is CASSVPLRTGKRAGELFF. CDR3 nucleotide sequence: TGTGCCAGCAGCGTGCCCCTTCGTACAGGGAAGAGAGCCGGGGAGCTGTTTTTT.

The chain couples TRBV6-5 to TRBJ1-1; D is perhaps TRBD1 (5 bases). V was cut by 5 bases and J by 1 base, with 11 bases left in between. The CDR3 runs 14 residues. Germline V lookup: CDR1 MNHEY, CDR2 SVGAGI. The CDR3 bases are TGTGCCAGCAGTATCGTGGGGGGGAACACTGAAGCTTTCTTT. Its protein product is CASSIVGGNTEAFF.

This sequence joins TRBV7-9 and TRBJ2-1; 9 bases are shared with TRBD2. Germline assignment: CDR1 SEHNR and CDR2 FQNEAQ (reference sequence). V was pared by 5 bases and J by 6 bases, with 8 bases of the junction left unmatched. This CDR3 comprises 15 residues. The CDR3 region is CASSQTGTSPNEQFF. The CDR3 nucleotides read TGTGCCAGCAGCCAAACCGGGACTAGCCCCAATGAGCAGTTCTTC.

The chain joins TRBV27 to TRBJ1-1; D perhaps matches TRBD1 (6 bases). The CDR3 consists of 14 residues. V was shortened by 5 bases and J by 4 bases, with 14 bases between the two germline ends. Looked up from germline, CDR1 is MNHEY and CDR2 is SMNVEV (reference sequence). CDR3 residues: CASSIQGSATEAFF. In DNA, the CDR3 is TGTGCCAGCAGTATACAGGGTTCAGCCACTGAAGCTTTCTTT.

V gene TRBV28 combines with J gene TRBJ1-5, with a tentative D call TRBD1 (5 bases). The length of the CDR3 is 16 residues. V lost 4 bases, J lost 2 bases, and 15 bases lay in between. CDR1 is MDHEN and CDR2 is SYDVKM in the germline V gene. The CDR3 is CASSSYIQGGNQPQHF. CDR3 DNA sequence: TGTGCCAGCAGTTCCTATATTCAGGGAGGCAATCAGCCCCAGCATTTT.

This rearrangement joins TRBV20-1 to TRBJ1-4; D is uncertain. The V gene lost 4 bases and the J gene lost 7 bases, with 4 bases spanning the gap. CDR1 is DFQATT, CDR2 SNEGSKA, per germline (reference sequence). CDR3 length equals 10 residues. The CDR3 spells CSAMFEKLFF. In DNA form, the CDR3 reads TGCAGTGCTATGTTTGAAAAACTGTTTTTT.

The V and J genes are TRBV2 and TRBJ2-5, with TRBD2 identical over 13 bases. The germline V gene has CDR1 SNHLY and CDR2 FYNNEI. The CDR3 totals 17 residues. Trimming took 4 bases from V and 4 from J; bases not matched to a gene: 9. CDR3 nucleotides: TGTGCCAGCAGTGCGACTAGCGGGGGGTACCACGGAGAGACCCAGTACTTC. Its translation is CASSATSGGYHGETQYF.

This chain connects TRBV6-6 to TRBJ1-1; TRBD1 matches at 11 bases. V lost 6 bases to trimming and J lost 8 bases; unmatched junction nucleotides: 5. Looked up from germline, CDR1 is MNHNY and CDR2 is SVGAGI (reference sequence). CDR3 length: 13 residues. CDR3 protein: CASSMDRGPEAFF. The CDR3 region has the DNA TGTGCCAGCAGCATGGACAGGGGGCCCGAAGCTTTCTTT.

This clone was counted a single time. This rearrangement joins TRBV6-6 to TRBJ1-1; possibly TRBD1 for D (5 bases). Trimming cost V 7 bases and J 3 bases, with 18 bases left between them. Germline V gene data show CDR1 as MNHNY and CDR2 as SVGAGI (reference sequence). The CDR3 spans 15 residues. The CDR3 loop reads CASTSLGGADTEAFF. CDR3 DNA: TGTGCCAGCACTTCGCTGGGAGGGGCTGACACTGAAGCTTTCTTT.

The rearrangement links TRBV5-6 to TRBJ2-1; D unclear. Looked up from germline, CDR1 is SGHDT and CDR2 is YYEEEE. CDR3 length equals 13 residues. V was trimmed by 4 bases and J by 5 bases, leaving 10 bases between them. The CDR3 is CASSLRLDNEQFF. DNA of the CDR3: TGTGCCAGCAGCCTGCGACTGGACAATGAGCAGTTCTTC. The full variable domain, with the rest looked up from reference TRBV5-6 and TRBJ2-1, is DAGVTQSPTHLIKTRGQQVTLRCSPKSGHDTVSWYQQALGQGPQFIFQYYEEEERQRGNFPDRFSGHQFPNYSSELNVNALLLGDSALYLCASSLRLDNEQFFGPGTRLTVL.

The chain carries TRBV7-9 and TRBJ2-7; 9 bases match TRBD1. Germline CDR1 reads SEHNR; CDR2 reads FQNEAQ (reference sequence). This CDR3 comprises 14 residues. Unmatched junction bases numbered 6, after V lost 5 bases and J lost 4 bases. DNA of the CDR3: TGTGCCAGCAGCACTCCGGGGACAGGGTACGAGCAGTACTTC. Amino acid sequence: CASSTPGTGYEQYF.

The V gene is TRBV6-5, the J gene TRBJ2-3, with D possibly called TRBD1 or TRBD2 (5 bases each). The V end lost 4 bases, the J end lost 2 bases, and 16 bases lay between the germline ends. The CDR3 is 16 residues long. From germline, CDR1 is MNHEY and CDR2 SVGAGI. The CDR3 here is CASSSRRDPFTDTQYF. In nucleotides, the CDR3 is TGTGCCAGCAGTTCCCGCCGGGACCCTTTCACAGATACGCAGTATTTT.

On this clone: Other DNA variants within this sample encode the same CDR3. The chain joins TRBV29-1 to TRBJ2-1; D unresolved. V shed 6 bases and J shed 3 bases, with 3 bases lying between them. The CDR3 runs 10 residues. Germline values: CDR1 SQVTM, CDR2 ANQGSEA. The CDR3, as DNA: TGCAGCGTCCTCTACAATGAGCAGTTCTTC. The encoded protein is CSVLYNEQFF.

This chain uses TRBV5-6 with TRBJ2-7, with 7 bases that match TRBD1. The germline CDR1 and CDR2 sequences are SGHDT and YYEEEE. The CDR3 extends over 13 amino acids. The junction had 6 bases not matched to a gene; V was cut back by 6 bases and J by 3 bases. The CDR3 DNA reads TGTGCCAGCACGGGGACAGCGAGCTACGAGCAGTACTTC. It codes for CASTGTASYEQYF.

The V call is TRBV7-9, the J call TRBJ1-5; D is ambiguous. Deletions cut 5 bases from V and 4 bases from J, with 12 bases between. The CDR3 covers 14 residues. Germline CDR1 is SEHNR and CDR2 is FQNEAQ (reference sequence). The CDR3 region has the DNA TGTGCCAGCAGCCCACCGGGAGAGAATCAGCCCCAGCATTTT. It encodes CASSPPGENQPQHF.

This clone was detected once. The chain recombines TRBV19 with TRBJ2-7, with 9 bases identical to TRBD1. The germline CDR1 and CDR2 sequences are LNHDA and SQIVND (reference sequence). The ends lost 6 bases at V and 2 bases at J; junction bases unmatched: 5. The CDR3 is made up of 14 amino acids. The CDR3 sequence: CASSKWTGAYEQYF. The DNA of the CDR3 is TGTGCCAGTAGCAAGTGGACAGGGGCCTACGAGCAGTACTTC. The full variable domain, in which reference TRBV19 and TRBJ2-7 provide the parts outside the CDR3, is DGGITQSPKYLFRKEGQNVTLSCEQNLNHDAMYWYRQDPGQGLRLIYYSQIVNDFQKGDIAEGYSVSREKKESFPLTVTSAQKNPTAFYLCASSKWTGAYEQYFGPGTRLTVT.